This T cell receptor beta chain comes out of a study of low-dose radiotherapy and immunotherapy resistance in tumors. About the study: The fractionation for Cohort 1 was 0.5 Gy per fraction every 2 weeks, totaling 6.5 Gy.

The V gene lost 6 bases and the J gene lost 8 bases, with 17 bases spanning the gap. The germline V gene has CDR1 LNHDA and CDR2 SQIVND (reference sequence). The CDR3 has 14 residues. Indicated time point: before trial treatment. Both TCRalpha and TCRbeta chains were reverse transcribed with V-gene-specific primers. TCR amplification used 20 PCR cycles, a constant-region primer and a V-primer adapter. MiXCR, applied by TCRdb to the reads, yields one record per CDR3 protein. The sample lists more than 70,000 distinct CDR3 sequences; 31% were seen once. This clonotype was counted at least ten times. This receptor was identified in a female donor with ovarian cancer. The chain joins TRBV19 to TRBJ2-1; the D gene is possibly TRBD1 (6 bases). Sample: PBMCs, taken before treatment. The CDR3 loop reads CASRDGTSLDEQFF. CDR3 DNA: TGTGCCAGTAGAGATGGGACATCCCTCGATGAGCAGTTCTTC.